Below, one TCR beta chain is given with its context. Patients aged 18 to 65 had newly diagnosed hyperthyroidism that had lasted under 2 months. This entry is derived from a study of T cells in Graves' hyperthyroidism and ophthalmopathy. The CDR3 regions of TCR beta were amplified from RNA transcripts. First-round RT-PCR with HTBI primers amplified the TCR CDR3 region. TCRdb reanalysed the multiplex PCR reads using MiXCR and keeps one entry per CDR3 protein. The table has about 580,000 distinct CDR3 sequences, roughly 46% seen once. In germline, CDR1 is SQVTM, CDR2 ANQGSEA. V gave up 8 bases and J gave up 6 bases; unmatched junction bases: 7. This CDR3 comprises 12 residues.

The rearrangement joins TRBV29-1 to TRBJ1-2; TRBD1 aligns across 9 bases. The clonotype comes from a woman younger than 35 with Graves' hyperthyroidism. The sequenced sample was peripheral blood or thyroid tissue (not recorded which). This CDR3 is CSFRDREDGYTF. The CDR3, as DNA: TGCAGCTTCCGGGACAGGGAGGATGGCTACACCTTC. The complete variable domain, with remaining parts taken from reference TRBV29-1 and TRBJ1-2, reads SAVISQKPSRDICQRGTSLTIQCQVDSQVTMMFWYRQQPGQSLTLIATANQGSEATYESGFVIDKFPISRPNLTFSTLTVSNMSPEDSSIYLCSFRDREDGYTFGSGTRLTVV.